These T cell receptor beta chains were read from a single sample in a study of cytomegalovirus exposure and HLA in healthy donors. Repertoires were generated with immunoSEQ multiplex PCR, while TCRdb's copy carries only in-frame clones and drops some. The table shows around 100,000 clones, with approximately 78% occurring only once. Sequencing was carried out using PBMCs. The receptors were sampled from a male donor in good health and CMV-seropositive. Both conserved end residues are part of each CDR3. A D gene is named only where the DNA matches it firmly. Not every row has a clone size; where given, it reads once, few, many or a size class.

D gene,V gene,CDR3 length,J gene,clone size,CDR3 protein,CDR3 DNA
NA,TRBV18,13,TRBJ1-5,once,CASSRTDGQPQHF,TGTGCCAGCTCACGGACAGACGGGCAGCCCCAGCATTTT
TRBD1,TRBV28,13,TRBJ1-5,once,CAVQGTGDQPQHF,TGTGCCGTACAGGGGACGGGAGATCAGCCCCAGCATTTT
TRBD1,TRBV6-4,15,TRBJ2-1,few,CASSAGTGSPNEQFF,TGTGCCAGCAGTGCCGGGACAGGGAGTCCCAATGAGCAGTTCTTC
TRBD2,TRBV19,15,TRBJ2-3,NA,CASSMGTRRTDTQYF,TGTGCCAGTAGTATGGGGACTAGGAGGACAGATACGCAGTATTTT
NA,TRBV19,16,TRBJ1-1,NA,CASSILQDYMNTEAFF,TGTGCCAGTAGTATACTTCAGGATTACATGAACACTGAAGCTTTCTTT
TRBD2,TRBV4-2,15,TRBJ2-5,few,CASSQASGDQETQYF,TGTGCCAGCAGCCAAGCCAGCGGGGACCAAGAGACCCAGTACTTC
TRBD2,TRBV7-6,14,TRBJ2-1,NA,CASSHRGEHNEQFF,TGTGCCAGCAGCCACCGGGGGGAACACAATGAGCAGTTCTTC
NA,TRBV30,16,TRBJ2-2,NA,CAWSASRKGGTGELFF,TGTGCCTGGAGTGCAAGCCGCAAGGGAGGAACCGGGGAGCTGTTTTTT
TRBD1,TRBV5-1,15,TRBJ1-5,few,CASSLGTGGGQPQHF,TGCGCCAGCAGCCTCGGGACAGGGGGTGGTCAGCCCCAGCATTTT
NA,TRBV5-6,18,TRBJ2-5,NA,CASSLALNPDTNQETQYF,TGTGCCAGCAGCTTGGCTCTAAACCCCGACACCAACCAAGAGACCCAGTACTTC
NA,TRBV7-9,19,TRBJ2-2,NA,CASSLGRSYEPTNTGELFF,TGTGCCAGCAGCTTAGGCCGCTCATATGAACCTACGAACACCGGGGAGCTGTTTTTT
TRBD1,TRBV30,15,TRBJ1-1,NA,CAWSPTGGAYAEAFF,TGTGCCTGGAGTCCGACAGGGGGCGCTTACGCTGAAGCTTTCTTT
NA,TRBV9,15,TRBJ1-2,NA,CASSVGGQQGYGYTF,TGTGCCAGCAGCGTAGGGGGGCAGCAGGGTTATGGCTACACCTTC
TRBD2,TRBV28,13,TRBJ2-7,NA,CASGGGSSYEQYF,TGTGCCAGTGGGGGGGGGAGCTCCTACGAGCAGTACTTC
NA,TRBV14,14,TRBJ2-1,NA,CASSQQVGYNEQFF,TGTGCCAGCAGCCAACAGGTGGGCTACAATGAGCAGTTCTTC
TRBD1,TRBV5-1,14,TRBJ1-2,NA,CASSGDRGSYGYTF,TGCGCCAGCAGCGGGGACAGGGGATCCTATGGCTACACCTTC
TRBD2,TRBV13,16,TRBJ2-3,NA,CASSLRLAGGIDTQYF,TGTGCCAGCAGCTTGAGGCTAGCGGGAGGTATAGATACGCAGTATTTT
TRBD1,TRBV29-1,23,TRBJ1-1,once,CSSKAWDRGQCTLPFVVNTEAFF,TGCAGCTCGAAGGCTTGGGACAGGGGGCAATGTACGTTGCCGTTTGTCGTGAACACTGAAGCTTTCTTT
TRBD2,TRBV14,22,TRBJ2-1,few,CASSQVNPTSGSTLSSYNEQFF,TGTGCCAGCAGCCAAGTAAACCCCACTAGCGGGAGTACTCTCAGCTCCTACAATGAGCAGTTCTTC
NA,TRBV5-1,12,TRBJ2-7,NA,CASSLVPYEQYF,TGCGCCAGCAGCTTGGTTCCGTACGAGCAGTACTTC
TRBD2,TRBV5-6,16,TRBJ2-1,NA,CASSLTGTSGSREQFF,TGTGCCAGCAGCTTGACGGGGACTAGCGGGAGTCGTGAGCAGTTCTTC
NA,TRBV7-6,15,TRBJ1-1,NA,CASSLGGPLSTEAFF,TGTGCCAGCAGCTTAGGGGGCCCTCTTAGCACTGAAGCTTTCTTT
NA,TRBV30,14,TRBJ1-5,NA,CAWSLRRGNQPQHF,TGTGCCTGGAGTCTTAGGCGGGGGAATCAGCCCCAGCATTTT
NA,TRBV6-5,14,TRBJ2-3,NA,CASSYLRLADTQYF,TGTGCCAGCAGTTACCTCCGACTAGCAGATACGCAGTATTTT
TRBD1,TRBV28,14,TRBJ2-5,once,CASALGQGKETQYF,TGTGCCAGCGCCTTGGGACAGGGAAAAGAGACCCAGTACTTC
TRBD1,TRBV7-8,14,TRBJ1-2,medium-sized,CASSLGTGVHGYTF,TGTGCCAGCAGCTTAGGGACAGGGGTTCATGGCTACACCTTC
NA,TRBV6-1,13,TRBJ1-3,few,CASSEGSRGTIYF,TGTGCCAGCAGTGAAGGGAGTCGTGGCACCATATATTTT
TRBD2,TRBV14,14,TRBJ2-7,few,CASSPEGQRGEQYF,TGTGCCAGCAGCCCCGAGGGCCAGCGGGGCGAGCAGTACTTC
NA,TRBV14,12,TRBJ2-5,NA,CASSHRRGTQYF,TGTGCCAGCAGCCACCGGCGGGGGACCCAGTACTTC
TRBD2,TRBV6-4,13,TRBJ2-1,NA,CASSTSGRNEQFF,TGTGCCAGCAGTACTAGCGGGAGGAATGAGCAGTTCTTC
TRBD1,TRBV5-4,15,TRBJ2-1,NA,CASSRDRGDYNEQFF,TGTGCCAGCAGCCGTGACAGGGGCGACTACAATGAGCAGTTCTTC
NA,TRBV28,15,TRBJ2-5,once,CASSFRTTGRETQYF,TGTGCCAGCAGTTTCAGAACGACAGGGAGGGAGACCCAGTACTTC
TRBD2,TRBV27,13,TRBJ2-5,NA,CASSLGSGAWSYF,TGTGCCAGCAGTTTGGGTAGCGGGGCTTGGTCGTACTTC
NA,TRBV30,10,TRBJ2-3,few,CAWGLDTQYF,TGTGCCTGGGGGCTTGATACGCAGTATTTT
TRBD1,TRBV7-9,12,TRBJ1-2,NA,CSSSADLQGNTF,TGTTCCAGCAGCGCCGACCTACAGGGGAACACCTTC
NA,TRBV7-8,13,TRBJ2-3,NA,CASNRRLGDTQYF,TGTGCCAGCAACAGGCGGCTGGGCGATACGCAGTATTTT
TRBD1,TRBV7-2,15,TRBJ1-5,many,CASSPGGSSNQPQHF,TGTGCCAGCAGCCCAGGGGGGAGTAGCAATCAGCCCCAGCATTTT
TRBD2,TRBV9,16,TRBJ2-1,once,CADYPHSGSSYNEQFF,TGTGCCGATTACCCCCACAGCGGGAGCTCCTACAATGAGCAGTTCTTC
NA,TRBV19,13,TRBJ2-5,NA,CASSIYREETQYF,TGTGCCAGTAGTATCTACAGGGAGGAGACCCAGTACTTC
TRBD2,TRBV7-9,16,TRBJ2-1,NA,CASDVAGEGSYNEQFF,TGTGCCAGCGACGTAGCGGGGGAAGGATCCTACAATGAGCAGTTCTTC
TRBD2,TRBV20-1,11,TRBJ2-5,NA,CSAWEGETQYF,TGCAGTGCTTGGGAGGGTGAGACCCAGTACTTC
TRBD1,TRBV25-1,14,TRBJ2-3,NA,CASRQGPLTDTQYF,TGTGCCAGCAGACAGGGGCCACTCACAGATACGCAGTATTTT
TRBD2,TRBV18,14,TRBJ2-7,NA,CASSPSGRAYEQYF,TGTGCCAGCTCACCTAGCGGGAGGGCGTACGAGCAGTACTTC
NA,TRBV27,14,TRBJ1-1,few,CASSRTVMNTEAFF,TGTGCCAGCAGCCGGACTGTTATGAACACTGAAGCTTTCTTT
NA,TRBV6-5,13,TRBJ2-1,once,CASRRGLYNEQFF,TGTGCCAGTCGTAGGGGTCTCTACAATGAGCAGTTCTTC
TRBD1,TRBV9,16,TRBJ1-2,NA,CASSVGGWGDSYGYTF,TGTGCCAGCAGCGTAGGAGGTTGGGGGGACAGCTATGGCTACACCTTC
NA,TRBV5-6,16,TRBJ1-5,NA,CASSLRTLANNQPQHF,TGTGCCAGCAGCCTAAGGACACTTGCCAACAATCAGCCCCAGCATTTT
TRBD1,TRBV2,15,TRBJ1-2,NA,CASSRDRDANYGYTF,TGTGCCAGCAGCCGGGACAGGGATGCCAACTATGGCTACACCTTC
NA,TRBV7-2,16,TRBJ1-2,NA,CATSGATAPGYYGYTF,TGTGCCACCTCAGGGGCCACAGCCCCCGGCTACTATGGCTACACCTTC
NA,TRBV9,15,TRBJ2-7,NA,CASSPGGTGVGEQYF,TGTGCCAGCAGCCCCGGGGGGACAGGTGTTGGGGAGCAGTACTTC
NA,TRBV11-2,16,TRBJ1-1,NA,CASRLIRGGLNTEAFF,TGTGCCAGCAGACTCATAAGGGGAGGACTGAACACTGAAGCTTTCTTT
NA,TRBV6-5,11,TRBJ2-7,NA,CASSDSYEQYF,TGTGCCAGCAGCGACAGCTACGAGCAGTACTTC
TRBD2,TRBV29-1,14,TRBJ2-7,NA,CSVLTSGRSYEQYF,TGCAGCGTTTTGACTAGCGGGAGAAGTTACGAGCAGTACTTC
NA,TRBV28,11,TRBJ1-4,NA,CASNSNEKLFF,TGTGCCAGCAATAGTAATGAAAAACTGTTTTTT